This T cell receptor (beta chain) was retrieved from a study of control samples from healthy donors and cancer patients. Data came from immunoSEQ multiplex PCR; TCRdb stores just in-frame clones and leaves some out. The table shows 100,000 to 150,000 clones, with approximately 88% occurring only once. V shed 5 bases, J shed 5 bases, and the junction held 4 bases outside the gene matches. The V gene's germline CDR1 is SGHAT and CDR2 FQNNGV. CDR3 length: 14 residues. Sequenced input: blood. The V gene is TRBV11-2, the J gene TRBJ2-7, with 12 nucleotides matching TRBD1. The receptor's source is a man over 45 in good health. CDR3 in amino acids: CASSRGTGGNEQYF. The DNA for the CDR3 is TGTGCCAGCAGCCGGGGGACAGGGGGCAACGAGCAGTACTTC.